The 14 T cell receptor beta chains below all came from one sample that was sequenced in a study of T cell repertoires in cytomegalovirus infection. MiXCR, run by TCRdb on the reads, gives a single entry per CDR3 protein. Seen here are about 830,000 distinct CDR3 sequences, 32% observed once, and the top ten hold approximately 13%. These TCRs' antigens remain unknown. Sequences were derived from cultured CD8+ T cells from PBMCs, sampled from culture after CMV antigen stimulation. The receptors derive from a human donor in good health (CMV status not recorded). Some clones in this sample may be carry-over from other donors' samples.

J is TRBJ1-5 and V is TRBV6-2 or TRBV6-3; 8 nucleotides align to TRBD1. V shed 2 bases and J 1 base; nucleotides not matched to a gene: 10. Germline loops: CDR1 MNHEY, CDR2 SVGEGT. The CDR3 covers 18 residues. Here the CDR3 reads CASSYVGQGGWSNQPQHF. The CDR3 bases are TGTGCCAGCAGTTACGTCGGACAGGGAGGTTGGAGCAATCAGCCCCAGCATTTT.

The table lists this clonotype with many counts. The chain has TRBV2 and TRBJ2-3; D may be TRBD1 or TRBD2 (5 bases each). The CDR3 consists of 16 residues. Germline V lookup: CDR1 SNHLY, CDR2 FYNNEI. V was shortened by 0 bases and J by 4 bases, with 14 bases between the two germline ends. The CDR3 DNA follows: TGTGCCAGCAGTGAAGCGGCAGAGGGACGGGCAGATACGCAGTATTTT. Its protein is CASSEAAEGRADTQYF.

In this sample, this clonotype turned up many times. The V gene is TRBV12-3 or TRBV12-4, the J gene TRBJ1-3; no clear D gene. This CDR3 spans 14 amino acids. Between the trimmed V and J ends, which lost 5 bases and 0 bases, there was a span of 8 bases. CDR3 bases: TGTGCCAGCAGTGTTGACTTCTCTGGAAACACCATATATTTT. Its translation: CASSVDFSGNTIYF.

J is TRBJ1-2 and V is TRBV12-3 or TRBV12-4, with a tentative D call TRBD1 (6 bases). Trimming took 1 base from V and 4 from J, leaving 22 bases between them. The CDR3 has 18 amino acids. The CDR3 nucleotides are TGTGCCAGCAGTTTAGAGGTCGGGACATGGGGGTACGCCTATGGCTACACCTTC. Translation gives CASSLEVGTWGYAYGYTF.

The chain uses TRBV27 and TRBJ2-1; the match to TRBD2 covers 7 bases. Trimming cost V 5 bases and J 8 bases; bases outside gene matches: 12. Germline CDR1 is MNHEY and CDR2 is SMNVEV (reference sequence). CDR3 size: 15 residues. CDR3 DNA: TGTGCCAGCAGTCCTTTGACCTCAGGGAGGGATGAGCAGTTCTTC. Translating it yields CASSPLTSGRDEQFF.

V is TRBV6-6 and J is TRBJ2-5; 7 bases are a match to TRBD1. With V trimmed by 4 bases and J by 3 bases, 5 bases remained unmatched. Germline V CDR1 and CDR2: MNHNY, SVGAGI (reference sequence). This CDR3 comprises 14 residues. This chain's CDR3 is CASSSIGTEETQYF. DNA of the CDR3: TGTGCCAGCAGTTCCATCGGGACAGAAGAGACCCAGTACTTC.

J is TRBJ1-1 and V is TRBV7-9; no definite D call. V was cut by 2 bases and J by 7 bases, with 11 bases left in between. From germline, CDR1 is SEHNR and CDR2 FQNEAQ (reference sequence). CDR3 length: 13 residues. The CDR3 sequence is CASSLSRSLEAFF. CDR3 sequence (DNA): TGTGCCAGCAGCTTAAGCAGAAGTCTTGAAGCTTTCTTT.

A few counts support this clonotype. This rearrangement joins TRBV27 to TRBJ2-3; 8 bases line up with TRBD2. Trimming cost V 5 bases and J 2 bases; bases outside gene matches: 9. The germline V gene has CDR1 MNHEY and CDR2 SMNVEV (reference sequence). CDR3 length equals 16 residues. The CDR3 sequence is CASSGGRGGSTDTQYF. Here the CDR3 DNA reads TGTGCCAGCAGTGGAGGACGGGGGGGGTCCACAGATACGCAGTATTTT.

V usage is TRBV2 and J usage is TRBJ1-2; 9 bases match TRBD1. The junction had 16 bases not matched to a gene; V was cut back by 7 bases and J by 4 bases. The CDR3 has 17 residues. From germline, CDR1 is SNHLY and CDR2 FYNNEI. The CDR3 DNA follows: TGTGCCAGCATTAACCGGGACAGGGATGGTCGCGGCTATGGCTACACCTTC. It translates to CASINRDRDGRGYGYTF.

Points on this clonotype: A read error may explain this, as a much larger clone is one base away. Without the conserved terminal phenylalanine or tryptophan, this CDR3 likely stems from a read error. V gene TRBV12-3 or TRBV12-4 combines with J gene TRBJ2-5, with a tentative D call TRBD1 (5 bases). V was clipped by 2 bases and J by 2 bases, with 9 bases between them. This CDR3 has 14 amino acids. The CDR3 here is CASSLWAGQETQYS. As DNA, the CDR3 is TGTGCCAGCAGTTTATGGGCAGGGCAAGAGACCCAGTACTCC.

This clonotype was counted ten times or more. The chain employs TRBV7-6 and TRBJ1-6; 7 bases match TRBD1. Losses at the gene ends were 6 bases for V and 6 bases for J; bases not matched to a gene: 5. The V gene's germline CDR1 is SGHVS and CDR2 FNYEAQ. The CDR3 has 14 residues. CDR3 DNA sequence: TGTGCCAGCAGAGCGGACAGGACTAATTCACCCCTCCACTTT. Its protein is CASRADRTNSPLHF.

This clonotype was detected a few times. The chain has TRBV6-2 or TRBV6-3 and TRBJ1-2, with TRBD1 as a possible D gene (5 bases). The V end was cut by 0 bases, the J end by 8 bases, with 13 bases between. The germline V gene has CDR1 MNHEY and CDR2 SVGEGT. This CDR3 is 14 amino acids long. The CDR3 DNA reads as TGTGCCAGCAGTTACTCGGAACCAGGGCGAGGCTACACCTTC. This translates into CASSYSEPGRGYTF.

J is TRBJ2-5 and V is TRBV7-9; D not certain. Germline V gene data show CDR1 as SEHNR and CDR2 as FQNEAQ (reference sequence). CDR3 length: 12 residues. Deletions cut 6 bases from V and 2 bases from J, with 7 bases between. The CDR3 sequence is CASRITQETQYF. DNA of the CDR3: TGTGCCAGCAGGATCACACAAGAGACCCAGTACTTC.

Notes on this clonotype: A much larger clone lies a single base off, so this may be a read error. V and J are TRBV6-6 and TRBJ1-1; a weak D match, TRBD1 (6 bases). The length of the CDR3 is 12 residues. Germline lookup yields CDR1 MNHNY and CDR2 SVGAGI (reference sequence). Trimming cost V 11 bases and J 5 bases, with 15 bases left between them. This chain's CDR3 is CARNRRGTEAFF. The CDR3, as DNA: TGTGCCCGCAATCGCAGGGGTACTGAAGCTTTCTTT.